Presented here are 24 T cell receptor beta chains from one specimen sequenced in a study of somatic mutations in cytotoxic T cells in rheumatoid arthritis. Clones were sequenced by immunoSEQ multiplex PCR, and TCRdb holds only the in-frame ones, with some missing. The sample shows roughly 4,200 clones, approximately 77% of them seen only once. The sequencing input was CD8+ T cells sorted from blood. The receptors shown here come from an adult with rheumatoid arthritis.

The rearrangement uses TRBV5-1 and TRBJ2-3, with no clear D. Germline V CDR1 and CDR2: SGHRS, YFSETQ. Trimming shortened V by 0 bases and J by 0 bases, and 5 bases separated the two germline ends. CDR3 size: 14 residues. In DNA, the CDR3 is TGCGCCAGCAGCTTGGGACGGAGCACAGATACGCAGTATTTT. Translation gives CASSLGRSTDTQYF. Drawing the rest from reference TRBV5-1 and TRBJ2-3, the complete variable domain is KAGVTQTPRYLIKTRGQQVTLSCSPISGHRSVSWYQQTPGQGLQFLFEYFSETQRNKGNFPGRFSGRQFSNSRSEMNVSTLELGDSALYLCASSLGRSTDTQYFGPGTRLTVL.

This CDR3 reads CASSLDGAEAFF. The CDR3 DNA is TGTGCCAGCAGCTTAGATGGGGCAGAAGCTTTCTTT. The chain links TRBV11-3 to TRBJ1-1, with D maybe TRBD1 (5 bases). The CDR3 totals 12 residues. Trimming pared 0 bases from V and 8 bases from J, leaving 7 bases between. Germline V gene lookup returns CDR1 SGHNT and CDR2 YENEEA.

The genes are TRBV21-1 and TRBJ2-2. TRBV21-1 is listed as a pseudogene. CDR3 length: 14 amino acids. The CDR3 here is CASSKTANTGELFF. CDR3 nucleotide sequence: TGTGCCAGCAGCAAGACGGCGAACACCGGGGAGCTGTTTTTT.

The chain has TRBV7-9 and TRBJ2-3; D might be TRBD1 or TRBD2, each matching 5 bases. Germline CDR1 is SEHNR and CDR2 is FQNEAQ (reference sequence). The CDR3 consists of 18 residues. Trimming shortened V by 4 bases and J by 8 bases, and 28 bases separated the two germline ends. CDR3 amino acids: CASSSADRLVSGLGTQYF. In DNA form, the CDR3 reads TGTGCCAGCAGCTCCGCGGACCGACTCGTCTCGGGGCTTGGTACGCAGTATTTT.

The V gene is TRBV9, the J gene TRBJ2-1; TRBD1 agrees at 7 bases. The length of the CDR3 is 17 residues. From germline, CDR1 is SGDLS and CDR2 YYNGEE. The V segment lost 0 bases and the J segment 1 base; nucleotides outside the gene matches: 7. The CDR3 loop is CASSVASRQGSYNEQFF. The CDR3 nucleotides read TGTGCCAGCAGCGTAGCTAGTCGACAGGGTTCCTACAATGAGCAGTTCTTC.

The chain recombines TRBV25-1 with TRBJ1-2; no firm D call. The germline V gene has CDR1 MGHDK and CDR2 SYGVNS. V shed 4 bases and J shed 7 bases, with 13 bases lying between them. The CDR3 extends over 13 amino acids. The CDR3 here is CASSGRFLVGYTF. The DNA of the CDR3 is TGTGCCAGCAGTGGTAGGTTCTTGGTTGGCTACACCTTC.

This clone was counted only a few times. The V gene is TRBV5-1, the J gene TRBJ2-3, with a weak D call TRBD2 (7 bases). This CDR3 spans 15 amino acids. The germline gives CDR1 SGHRS, CDR2 YFSETQ. V gave up 0 bases and J gave up 2 bases, with 10 bases separating them. CDR3 in DNA: TGCGCCAGCAGCTTGGGGGAGGGGGACACAGATACGCAGTATTTT. Protein: CASSLGEGDTDTQYF.

This clone showed up just once. The chain employs TRBV4-1 and TRBJ2-5, with 7 bases lining up with TRBD1. CDR3 size: 17 residues. After removal of 0 bases from V and 3 bases from J, the junction contained 10 bases not matched to a gene. The germline CDR1 and CDR2 sequences are MGHRA and YSYEKL. The CDR3 is CASSQESPGQWKETQYF. For the CDR3, the DNA is TGCGCCAGCAGCCAAGAATCACCGGGACAGTGGAAAGAGACCCAGTACTTC.

CDR3 in amino acids: CASSRFRLGNTEAFF. The CDR3 nucleotides are TGTGCCAGCAGCCGATTTAGATTGGGCAACACTGAAGCTTTCTTT. The rearrangement joins TRBV5-6 to TRBJ1-1, with unresolved D. The V end was cut by 4 bases, the J end by 2 bases, with 15 bases between. The CDR3 runs 15 residues. In germline, CDR1 is SGHDT, CDR2 YYEEEE. The full variable domain, its missing parts supplied by reference TRBV5-6 and TRBJ1-1, is DAGVTQSPTHLIKTRGQQVTLRCSPKSGHDTVSWYQQALGQGPQFIFQYYEEEERQRGNFPDRFSGHQFPNYSSELNVNALLLGDSALYLCASSRFRLGNTEAFFGQGTRLTVV.

The V gene is TRBV4-1, the J gene TRBJ2-5; TRBD2 agrees at 8 bases. The tail of the sequence fits TRBJ2-7 better, so the J call may be wrong. The CDR3 spans 12 residues. Germline CDR1 and CDR2: MGHRA and YSYEKL. The CDR3 protein is CASRGGTYEQYF. The CDR3 bases are TGCGCCAGCCGGGGGGGTACCTACGAGCAGTACTTC.

This sequence joins TRBV5-6 and TRBJ1-1; D gene unclear. Germline assignment: CDR1 SGHDT and CDR2 YYEEEE. The germline V and J ends were trimmed by 1 base and 1 base, with 5 bases remaining between them. The CDR3 extends over 13 amino acids. The CDR3 protein is CASSLLSNTEAFF. CDR3 coding DNA: TGTGCCAGCAGCTTGCTATCGAACACTGAAGCTTTCTTT.

The chain couples TRBV2 to TRBJ2-2, with D tentatively TRBD1 or TRBD2 (6 bases each). Germline CDR1 reads SNHLY; CDR2 reads FYNNEI. Trimming took 1 base from V and 3 from J, leaving 27 bases between them. This CDR3 is built from 21 residues. The CDR3 region is CASSEVYPGASLPRDTGELFF. Written as DNA, the CDR3 is TGTGCCAGCAGTGAAGTCTACCCGGGGGCTAGCCTCCCGAGGGACACCGGGGAGCTGTTTTTT.

The gene calls are TRBV9 and TRBJ2-3; D may correspond to TRBD1 or TRBD2 (7 bases each). Germline-derived CDR1 and CDR2 are SGDLS and YYNGEE. V was clipped by 3 bases and J by 1 base, with 21 bases between them. The CDR3 loop spans 18 amino acids. CDR3 in amino acids: CASSATGTAGAGTDTQYF. The CDR3, as DNA: TGTGCCAGCAGCGCGACAGGGACGGCGGGGGCCGGCACAGATACGCAGTATTTT.

The chain has TRBV5-5 and TRBJ2-7; the D is unclear. The CDR3 covers 13 residues. The ends were cut back, 2 bases at V and 7 bases at J, with 13 bases in the middle. Germline CDR1 reads SGHKS; CDR2 reads YYEKEE (reference sequence). The CDR3 sequence: CASSFRAPPEQYF. DNA for the CDR3: TGTGCCAGCAGCTTCCGGGCGCCCCCTGAGCAGTACTTC.

This sequence joins TRBV6-1 and TRBJ2-7; the D gene is possibly TRBD2 (6 bases). The CDR3 consists of 15 residues. Germline CDR1 reads MNHNS; CDR2 reads SASEGT. With 1 base removed from V and 3 bases from J, the gap between germline ends came to 13 bases. The CDR3: CASSEESGGYYEQYF. For the CDR3, the DNA is TGTGCCAGCAGTGAAGAATCCGGAGGGTACTACGAGCAGTACTTC.

A single count supports this clone. The chain carries TRBV7-2 and TRBJ1-2, with D maybe TRBD1 (5 bases). CDR1 SGHTA and CDR2 FQGNSA come from the germline V gene. Deletions cut 8 bases from V and 2 bases from J, with 18 bases between. The CDR3 extends over 15 amino acids. DNA for the CDR3: TGTGCCAGCCAGCCCCCCGGGGGTTCCAACTATGGCTACACCTTC. Translating gives CASQPPGGSNYGYTF.

The V call is TRBV5-6, the J call TRBJ1-1; no clear D. V was pared by 2 bases and J by 4 bases, with 6 bases between. Germline loops: CDR1 SGHDT, CDR2 YYEEEE. CDR3 size: 12 residues. In DNA form, the CDR3 reads TGTGCCAGCAGCTTCTCAGGCACTGAAGCTTTCTTT. Translating gives CASSFSGTEAFF.

This clone appeared once. The chain is built from TRBV7-6 and TRBJ2-2; possible D gene TRBD2, 6 bases. Per the germline V gene, CDR1 is SGHVS and CDR2 is FNYEAQ. CDR3 length: 14 residues. V was pared by 4 bases and J by 5 bases, with 11 bases between. DNA of the CDR3: TGTGCCAGCAGCTGGAGTGGGAGGACCGGGGAGCTGTTTTTT. Translation: CASSWSGRTGELFF.

The J gene is TRBJ1-5, the V gene TRBV7-8, with a tentative D call TRBD1 (6 bases). Trimming stripped 5 bases from V and 3 bases from J, with 14 bases between. There are 15 residues in the CDR3. From germline, CDR1 is SGHVS and CDR2 FQNEAQ. CDR3 DNA sequence: TGTGCCAGCAGCGACGGACAGAGGGACAATCAGCCCCAGCATTTT. Its protein product is CASSDGQRDNQPQHF.

This clone occurred a few times. V usage is TRBV4-3 and J usage is TRBJ2-2; maybe TRBD1 (7 bases). This CDR3 is 15 amino acids long. Per the germline V gene, CDR1 is LGHNA and CDR2 is YSLEER. V lost 4 bases and J 7 bases, leaving 16 bases between the germline ends. The CDR3 loop reads CASSPTSRGVGELFF. CDR3 bases: TGCGCCAGCAGCCCTACGTCCAGGGGGGTCGGGGAGCTGTTTTTT.

This clone was recorded only once. The chain couples TRBV2 to TRBJ1-5; 7 nucleotides align to TRBD1. The germline V gene has CDR1 SNHLY and CDR2 FYNNEI. J was trimmed by 0 bases and V by 5 bases; bases with no gene match: 7. This CDR3 contains 16 residues. Here the CDR3 reads CASSTDRAYSNQPQHF. The CDR3 nucleotides read TGTGCCAGCAGTACAGACAGGGCGTATAGCAATCAGCCCCAGCATTTT.

V is TRBV7-9 and J is TRBJ2-2; TRBD2 matches at 9 bases. CDR1 is SEHNR and CDR2 is FQNEAQ in the germline V gene (reference sequence). J was trimmed by 4 bases and V by 6 bases; bases with no gene match: 6. There are 15 residues in the CDR3. Written as DNA, the CDR3 is TGTGCCAGCAGACGCGGGGGGGCCTTCACCGGGGAGCTGTTTTTT. It specifies CASRRGGAFTGELFF.

CDR3 sequence reads: CASSSLAGGTDTDTQYF. The CDR3 nucleotides are TGTGCCAGCAGCTCACTAGCGGGGGGAACGGACACAGATACGCAGTATTTT. The chain has TRBV7-9 and TRBJ2-3; 12 bases align to TRBD2. V gave up 4 bases and J gave up 2 bases; unmatched junction bases: 7. Germline V gene sequence: CDR1 SEHNR, CDR2 FQNEAQ (reference sequence). CDR3 length: 17 amino acids.

The V and J genes are TRBV7-2 and TRBJ2-5; the match to TRBD2 covers 9 bases. V gave up 7 bases and J gave up 3 bases; unmatched junction bases: 12. This CDR3 spans 16 amino acids. Looked up from germline, CDR1 is SGHTA and CDR2 is FQGNSA. CDR3 in amino acids: CASTLSGGLLKETQYF. CDR3 sequence (DNA): TGTGCCAGCACCCTTAGCGGGGGCCTACTCAAAGAGACCCAGTACTTC.